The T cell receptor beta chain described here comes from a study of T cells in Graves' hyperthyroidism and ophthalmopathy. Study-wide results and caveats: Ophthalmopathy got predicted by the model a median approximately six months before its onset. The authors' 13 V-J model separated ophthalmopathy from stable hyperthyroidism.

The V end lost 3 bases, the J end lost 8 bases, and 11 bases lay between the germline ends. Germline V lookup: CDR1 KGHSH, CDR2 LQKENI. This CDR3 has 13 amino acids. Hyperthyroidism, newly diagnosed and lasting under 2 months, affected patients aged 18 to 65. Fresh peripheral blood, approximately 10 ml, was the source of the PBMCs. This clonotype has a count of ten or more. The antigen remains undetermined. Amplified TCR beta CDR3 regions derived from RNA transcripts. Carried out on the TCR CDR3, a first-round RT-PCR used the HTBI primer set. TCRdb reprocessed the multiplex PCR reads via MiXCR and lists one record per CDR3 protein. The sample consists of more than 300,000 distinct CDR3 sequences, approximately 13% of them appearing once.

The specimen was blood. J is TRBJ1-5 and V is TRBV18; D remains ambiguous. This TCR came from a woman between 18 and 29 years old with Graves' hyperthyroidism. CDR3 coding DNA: TGTGCCAGCTCACCGGACGGGAGGGAGCCCCAGCATTTT. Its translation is CASSPDGREPQHF.